These 32 T cell receptor beta chains share one sample of origin, sequenced in a study of blood T cell repertoires in COVID-19. Clones were read by immunoSEQ multiplex PCR, and TCRdb kept only the in-frame ones, dropping some. This sample yields around 59,000 clones, of which under 80% are seen a single time; around 9.7% belongs to the top ten. Sequenced sample: peripheral blood. The receptors come from a human donor in a cohort sampled during active COVID-19.

The genes are TRBV5-5 and TRBJ1-5, with TRBD1 identical over 8 bases. This CDR3 spans 18 amino acids. J was trimmed by 3 bases and V by 4 bases; bases with no gene match: 15. CDR1 SGHKS and CDR2 YYEKEE come from the germline V gene (reference sequence). CDR3 loop: CASSPNPRQGRYNQPQHF. DNA of the CDR3: TGTGCCAGCAGCCCCAATCCCAGACAGGGGAGATACAATCAGCCCCAGCATTTT.

This clone occurred a few times. The chain employs TRBV20-1 and TRBJ2-7; tentative D call: TRBD2 (5 bases). The germline V gene encodes CDR1 DFQATT and CDR2 SNEGSKA (reference sequence). This CDR3 region has 14 residues. The V and J ends lost 3 bases and 0 bases respectively, with 12 bases between them. The CDR3 DNA sequence: TGCAGTGCTAGTGAAGCGGTAAGCTCCTACGAGCAGTACTTC. This codes for CSASEAVSSYEQYF.

The table lists this clone with a few counts. A read error may produce the germline difference seen at one junction end. The V and J genes are TRBV2 and TRBJ1-5, with a possible D match to TRBD1 (5 bases). CDR1 is SNHLY and CDR2 is FYNNEI in the germline V gene. CDR3 size: 14 residues. CDR3 protein: CASSEGASNQPQHF. The CDR3 bases are TGTGCCAGCAGCGAAGGGGCGAGCAATCAGCCCCAGCATTTT.

This clone was seen more than once but under ten times. The chain employs TRBV5-6 and TRBJ1-5; D is unresolved. CDR1 SGHDT and CDR2 YYEEEE come from the germline V gene. V was pared by 4 bases and J by 2 bases, with 10 bases between. CDR3 length: 14 residues. The CDR3 loop is CASSRVGGNQPQHF. DNA of the CDR3: TGTGCCAGCAGCCGAGTGGGAGGCAATCAGCCCCAGCATTTT.

This clone has more than one count but fewer than ten. The chain is built from TRBV2 and TRBJ2-7; TRBD1 aligns across 7 bases. Trimming removed 4 bases from V and 3 bases from J; junction bases left unmatched: 6. The germline gives CDR1 SNHLY, CDR2 FYNNEI. This CDR3 has 14 amino acids. DNA for the CDR3: TGTGCCAGCAGTGCACCGGGACAGAGCTACGAGCAGTACTTC. As protein: CASSAPGQSYEQYF.

The rearrangement uses TRBV18 and TRBJ2-7, with a tentative D call TRBD2 (6 bases). Trimming cost V 3 bases and J 4 bases, with 13 bases left between them. Germline V CDR1 and CDR2: KGHSH, LQKENI. The CDR3 has 14 residues. The CDR3 DNA sequence: TGTGCCAGCTCACCCGATGCGGGATTTTACGAGCAGTACTTC. Protein product: CASSPDAGFYEQYF.

The rearrangement uses TRBV4-1 and TRBJ2-7, with D possibly TRBD2 on 6 matching bases. The V end lost 0 bases, the J end lost 3 bases, and 15 bases lay between the germline ends. CDR3 length equals 16 residues. In germline, CDR1 is MGHRA, CDR2 YSYEKL. The CDR3 sequence: CASSQESGGNFYEQYF. The CDR3 bases are TGCGCCAGCAGCCAAGAGTCTGGCGGGAACTTCTACGAGCAGTACTTC.

This clone was seen a few times. The J gene is TRBJ2-1, the V gene TRBV11-1; 9 bases map to TRBD1. The CDR3 consists of 16 residues. Germline CDR1 and CDR2: SGHAT and FQDESV (reference sequence). V shed 1 base, J shed 2 bases, and the junction held 3 bases outside the gene matches. This chain's CDR3 is CASSLVRTGAYNEQFF. For the CDR3, the DNA is TGTGCCAGCAGCTTAGTTAGGACAGGGGCCTACAATGAGCAGTTCTTC.

The chain recombines TRBV19 with TRBJ2-3, with 10 bases matching TRBD2. Germline assignment: CDR1 LNHDA and CDR2 SQIVND (reference sequence). The CDR3 spans 15 residues. The J segment lost 6 bases and the V segment lost 3 bases, leaving 6 bases of the junction unmatched. CDR3 loop: CASSIATSGFDTQYF. CDR3 bases: TGTGCCAGTAGTATTGCGACTAGCGGGTTTGATACGCAGTATTTT.

The V and J genes are TRBV5-1 and TRBJ1-2; possible D gene TRBD1, 6 bases. This CDR3 spans 13 amino acids. CDR1 SGHRS and CDR2 YFSETQ come from the germline V gene. V was clipped by 4 bases and J by 4 bases, with 11 bases between them. The CDR3 reads CASSPRDIYGYTF. CDR3 DNA: TGCGCCAGCAGCCCCCGGGACATCTATGGCTACACCTTC.

CDR3 residues: CATSDLRAGETDTQYF. Written as DNA, the CDR3 is TGTGCCACCAGTGATTTGAGAGCGGGAGAAACAGATACGCAGTATTTT. The genes are TRBV24-1 and TRBJ2-3; 8 bases agree with TRBD2. The CDR3 contains 16 residues. With 0 bases clipped from V and 3 bases from J, the junction kept 4 bases outside the gene matches. Germline lookup yields CDR1 KGHDR and CDR2 SFDVKD.

V gene TRBV7-3 combines with J gene TRBJ2-2, with 8 nucleotides matching TRBD2. This CDR3 comprises 15 residues. The germline V gene encodes CDR1 SGHTA and CDR2 FQGTGA. Germline trimming cut 1 base from V and 8 bases from J; bases unmatched to any gene: 6. In DNA, the CDR3 is TGTGCCAGCAGCTTAATGGCGGGAGGCCCGGGGGAGCTGTTTTTT. As protein: CASSLMAGGPGELFF.

The rearrangement links TRBV24-1 to TRBJ1-2; 8 bases match TRBD1. The ends lost 4 bases at V and 0 bases at J; junction bases unmatched: 6. The germline CDR1 and CDR2 sequences are KGHDR and SFDVKD. This CDR3 spans 16 amino acids. DNA of the CDR3: TGTGCCACCAGTGAGACAGGACAGGGACCTAACTATGGCTACACCTTC. Protein product: CATSETGQGPNYGYTF.

The rearrangement uses TRBV19 and TRBJ2-1; 10 bases fit TRBD2. The CDR3 extends over 14 amino acids. With V trimmed by 6 bases and J by 8 bases, 7 bases remained unmatched. Germline V CDR1 and CDR2: LNHDA, SQIVND (reference sequence). The CDR3 nucleotides are TGTGCCAGTAGCCCTAGCGGGAGTTTATATGAGCAGTTCTTC. It specifies CASSPSGSLYEQFF.

The rearrangement uses TRBV29-1 and TRBJ2-1; possibly TRBD1 for D (6 bases). The CDR3 sequence is 11 residues long. V was pared by 7 bases and J by 8 bases, with 12 bases between. Germline values: CDR1 SQVTM, CDR2 ANQGSEA. CDR3: CSGGQSDEQFF. The CDR3 DNA follows: TGCAGCGGCGGACAGAGCGATGAGCAGTTCTTC.

The chain couples TRBV7-8 to TRBJ2-1, with 8 bases identical to TRBD1. The CDR3 is 15 amino acids. Germline loops: CDR1 SGHVS, CDR2 FQNEAQ. Trimming removed 5 bases from V and 7 bases from J; junction bases left unmatched: 10. The CDR3 DNA sequence: TGTGCCAGCAGCCTCGAGGACAGGGCGGGGAATGAGCAGTTCTTC. Its translation: CASSLEDRAGNEQFF.

This CDR3 is CASSGQGLAGGSHEQYF. The CDR3 coding sequence is TGTGCCAGTAGCGGACAGGGACTAGCGGGAGGTTCCCACGAGCAGTACTTC. This chain uses TRBV19 with TRBJ2-7, with 15 positions matching TRBD2. Germline V gene data show CDR1 as LNHDA and CDR2 as SQIVND (reference sequence). V trimming: 6 bases; J trimming: 5 bases; junction bases outside the gene matches: 11. This CDR3 is 17 amino acids long.

The rearrangement joins TRBV5-1 to TRBJ2-2; 7 bases are a match to TRBD2. The J segment lost 3 bases and the V segment lost 2 bases, leaving 7 bases of the junction unmatched. The CDR3 covers 16 residues. Germline assignment: CDR1 SGHRS and CDR2 YFSETQ. The CDR3 loop reads CASSFRRETDTGELFF. The CDR3 DNA is TGCGCCAGCAGCTTTAGGCGGGAGACGGACACCGGGGAGCTGTTTTTT. Looking up the rest from reference TRBV5-1 and TRBJ2-2 gives the full variable domain: KAGVTQTPRYLIKTRGQQVTLSCSPISGHRSVSWYQQTPGQGLQFLFEYFSETQRNKGNFPGRFSGRQFSNSRSEMNVSTLELGDSALYLCASSFRRETDTGELFFGEGSRLTVL.

This clone was counted a few times. This chain links TRBV21-1 with TRBJ1-1; the listed D gene, TRBD1, was not tested against the DNA. TRBV21-1 is a pseudogene. This CDR3 has 14 residues. Here the CDR3 DNA reads TGTGCCAGCAGCAGAAGACAGGATCGGACTGAAGCTTTCTTT. Encoded protein: CASSRRQDRTEAFF.

The chain recombines TRBV5-8 with TRBJ2-1; the match to TRBD1 covers 7 bases. Losses at the gene ends were 0 bases for V and 3 bases for J; bases not matched to a gene: 0. The CDR3 sequence is 14 residues long. CDR1 is SGHTS, CDR2 YDEGEE, per germline. Here the CDR3 reads CASSLDRGYNEQFF. CDR3 nucleotide sequence: TGTGCCAGCAGCTTGGACAGGGGCTACAATGAGCAGTTCTTC.

V usage is TRBV7-2 and J usage is TRBJ2-7; weak D call: TRBD2 (6 bases). V gave up 0 bases and J gave up 4 bases, with 7 bases separating them. The CDR3 contains 13 residues. CDR1 and CDR2 (germline): SGHTA, FQGNSA. This chain's CDR3 is CASSLAGGYEQYF. CDR3 in DNA: TGTGCCAGCAGCTTAGCGGGGGGTTACGAGCAGTACTTC.

The chain joins TRBV27 to TRBJ2-7, with D tentatively TRBD2 (6 bases). V lost 8 bases to trimming and J lost 2 bases, with 16 bases between them. Germline V lookup: CDR1 MNHEY, CDR2 SMNVEV (reference sequence). This CDR3 is built from 14 residues. This CDR3 is CASRTRPGAYEQYF. The CDR3 region has the DNA TGTGCCAGCCGGACGCGTCCGGGAGCCTACGAGCAGTACTTC.

This rearrangement joins TRBV30 to TRBJ1-2; 8 positions agree with TRBD1. Germline values: CDR1 GTSNPN, CDR2 SVGIG (reference sequence). This CDR3 has 12 residues. V lost 5 bases and J lost 7; bases outside the gene matches: 6. The CDR3 spells CAWQTGVSGYTF. The CDR3 bases are TGTGCCTGGCAGACAGGGGTGAGTGGCTACACCTTC.

This clone was seen ten or more times. J is TRBJ1-1 and V is TRBV12-5, with TRBD1 identical over 10 bases. The CDR3 consists of 16 residues. Looked up from germline, CDR1 is LGHNT and CDR2 is FRNRAP. Losses at the gene ends were 0 bases for V and 7 bases for J; bases not matched to a gene: 8. For the CDR3, the DNA is TGTGCTAGTGGTTTGGTACTAGGGACAGGGGCGGTTGAAGCTTTCTTT. Protein: CASGLVLGTGAVEAFF.

This chain links TRBV4-3 with TRBJ2-6; 10 positions agree with TRBD1. Germline values: CDR1 LGHNA, CDR2 YSLEER. The trim removed 1 base at V and 1 base at J, leaving 4 bases unmatched. The CDR3 has 18 amino acids. CDR3 nucleotide sequence: TGCGCCAGCAGCCAAGGGGGGACAGGGGAATCTGGGGCCAACGTCCTGACTTTC. The encoded protein is CASSQGGTGESGANVLTF.

This chain connects TRBV10-3 to TRBJ1-3; unclear D gene. CDR1 is ENHRY and CDR2 is SYGVKD in the germline V gene. This CDR3 spans 15 amino acids. Trimming took off 4 bases at V and 0 bases at J, with 10 bases between the two ends. CDR3 amino acids: CAISASSSSGNTIYF. The DNA for the CDR3 is TGTGCCATCAGTGCCAGTAGCAGCTCTGGAAACACCATATATTTT.

This chain uses TRBV7-9 with TRBJ2-3; a weak D match, TRBD2 (6 bases). Between the trimmed V and J ends, which lost 2 bases and 4 bases, there was a span of 22 bases. Germline values: CDR1 SEHNR, CDR2 FQNEAQ (reference sequence). This CDR3 spans 18 amino acids. CDR3 in amino acids: CASSLTYLASSHADTQYF. CDR3 nucleotide sequence: TGTGCCAGCAGCTTAACGTACCTAGCGAGCTCTCACGCAGATACGCAGTATTTT.

The genes are TRBV18 and TRBJ2-3; 10 bases are a match to TRBD2. Germline CDR1 is KGHSH and CDR2 is LQKENI. V was clipped by 3 bases and J by 2 bases; unmatched bases: 5. The CDR3 loop spans 16 amino acids. CDR3 DNA sequence: TGTGCCAGCTCACCGGCTAGCGGGAGTTTCACAGATACGCAGTATTTT. This gives the protein CASSPASGSFTDTQYF.

This chain connects TRBV2 to TRBJ2-7, with TRBD1 as a possible D gene (6 bases). The CDR3 spans 15 residues. Trimming took off 1 base at V and 4 bases at J, with 14 bases between the two ends. CDR1 is SNHLY and CDR2 is FYNNEI in the germline V gene. Here the CDR3 reads CASSEDRAAGYEQYF. In DNA, the CDR3 is TGTGCCAGCAGTGAAGACAGGGCGGCGGGTTACGAGCAGTACTTC. The whole variable domain, filled in from reference TRBV2 and TRBJ2-7, reads EPEVTQTPSHQVTQMGQEVILRCVPISNHLYFYWYRQILGQKVEFLVSFYNNEISEKSEIFDDQFSVERPDGSNFTLKIRSTKLEDSAMYFCASSEDRAAGYEQYFGPGTRLTVT.

The chain carries TRBV19 and TRBJ2-1; the D gene is possibly TRBD2 (6 bases). The V end lost 5 bases, the J end lost 4 bases, and 12 bases lay between the germline ends. Germline CDR1 is LNHDA and CDR2 is SQIVND (reference sequence). This CDR3 has 14 amino acids. CDR3 region: CASSPRGPYNEQFF. CDR3 DNA: TGTGCCAGTAGTCCGCGGGGCCCGTACAATGAGCAGTTCTTC.

This clone is a singleton in its sample. The chain has TRBV28 and TRBJ1-2, with D hard to call. This CDR3 spans 12 amino acids. V shed 8 bases and J shed 0 bases, with 7 bases lying between them. Germline V CDR1 and CDR2: MDHEN, SYDVKM. The DNA for the CDR3 is TGTGCCAGCGCGGTCCCTAACTATGGCTACACCTTC. It specifies CASAVPNYGYTF.

The chain is built from TRBV19 and TRBJ1-2; 10 bases line up with TRBD1. This CDR3 has 16 residues. Per the germline V gene, CDR1 is LNHDA and CDR2 is SQIVND (reference sequence). Germline trimming cut 6 bases from V and 6 bases from J; bases unmatched to any gene: 13. CDR3 nucleotide sequence: TGTGCCAGTAGAAGGCCGGGACAGGGGAATTTGAATGGCTACACCTTC. It is translated as CASRRPGQGNLNGYTF.